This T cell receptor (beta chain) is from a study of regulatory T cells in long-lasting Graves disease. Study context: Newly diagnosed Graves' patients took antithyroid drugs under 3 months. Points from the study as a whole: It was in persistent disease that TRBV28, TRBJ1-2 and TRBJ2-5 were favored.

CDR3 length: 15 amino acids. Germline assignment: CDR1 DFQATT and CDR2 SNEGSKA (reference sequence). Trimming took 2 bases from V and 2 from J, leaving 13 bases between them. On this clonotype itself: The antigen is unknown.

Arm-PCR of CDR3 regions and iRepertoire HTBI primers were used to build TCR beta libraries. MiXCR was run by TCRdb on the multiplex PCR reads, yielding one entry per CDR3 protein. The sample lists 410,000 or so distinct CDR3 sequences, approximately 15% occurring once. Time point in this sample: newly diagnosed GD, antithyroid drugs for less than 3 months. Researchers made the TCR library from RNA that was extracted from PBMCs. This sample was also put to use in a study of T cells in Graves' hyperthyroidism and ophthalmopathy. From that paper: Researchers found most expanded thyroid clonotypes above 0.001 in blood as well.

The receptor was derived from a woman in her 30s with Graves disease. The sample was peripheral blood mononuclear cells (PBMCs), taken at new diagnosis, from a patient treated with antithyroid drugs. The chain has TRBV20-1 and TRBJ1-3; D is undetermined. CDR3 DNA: TGCAGTGCTAGACATTTTAGGGAGGCTGGAAACACCATATATTTT. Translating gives CSARHFREAGNTIYF.